This T cell receptor beta chain was identified in a study of neurological immune-mediated disorders. This clonotype appeared many times. Antigen unknown. The sorted libraries involved the use of some 1 million CD4+ or CD8+ T cells. Synthesis of cDNA was accomplished via 5'RACE employing 10-nucleotide random UMIs. Sequencing runs each yielded over 180 million TCR-beta sequences from 15-18 subjects. In TCRdb, the 5' RACE reads were re-called with MiXCR into one record per CDR3 protein. The sample lists roughly 44,000 distinct CDR3 sequences, 6% to 7% occurring once. Between the trimmed V and J ends, which lost 4 bases and 1 base, there was a span of 8 bases. The germline V gene encodes CDR1 SGHKS and CDR2 YYEKEE (reference sequence). There are 13 residues in the CDR3. Study results and limitations: No expanded-clone CDR3 amino acid sequence recurred across subjects, suggesting private TCR-beta repertoires.

The V and J genes are TRBV5-5 and TRBJ2-5; maybe TRBD2 (5 bases). The sequencing input was CD4+ T cells from blood. The sequence was collected from a woman aged 40 to 50 in good health. The CDR3 bases are TGTGCCAGCAGCGTCGGGGTCCAAGAGACCCAGTACTTC. Protein: CASSVGVQETQYF.